The present T cell receptor (beta chain) was sequenced within a study of CD8+CD57+ T cells in acquired aplastic anemia. Germline V gene data show CDR1 as LNHDA and CDR2 as SQIVND (reference sequence). The length of the CDR3 is 15 residues. V was shortened by 3 bases and J by 5 bases, with 16 bases between the two germline ends. The study profiled TCR beta VDJ and CDR3 using genomic DNA as template. TCRdb recomputed calls from the reads with MiXCR, one row per CDR3 protein. The data hold approximately 150,000 distinct CDR3 sequences, with around half observed a single time. As regards this clonotype: The target antigen is unknown.

The study's findings and limits: Shared by patients and controls, some 29 CD8+ CDR3s were abundant in patients.

Sequencing was done on patients that had shown CD8+CD57+ cell expansion by flow cytometry. Material: sorted CD4+, CD8+, or CD8+CD57+ T cells (not recorded which) from PBMCs. V gene TRBV19 combines with J gene TRBJ2-5, with D tentatively TRBD1 (7 bases). The clonotype originates from a human donor with aplastic anemia. This CDR3 is CASSIGGGAMETQYF. In DNA form, the CDR3 reads TGTGCCAGTAGTATCGGAGGGGGCGCAATGGAGACCCAGTACTTC.